Below are 18 T cell receptor beta chains sequenced from a single sample in a study of blood T cell repertoires in COVID-19. Sequencing used immunoSEQ multiplex PCR; TCRdb keeps in-frame clones, though not all of them. Here the sample spans tens of thousands of clones, approximately 89% being singletons. Sequencing was done on a sample of peripheral blood. All receptors derive from a man older than 75 with acute or convalescent COVID-19.

This chain joins TRBV10-2 and TRBJ1-5; TRBD1 might be the D (6 bases). This CDR3 comprises 13 residues. Germline V gene sequence: CDR1 WSHSY, CDR2 SAAADI. The V end lost 4 bases, the J end lost 2 bases, and 6 bases lay between the germline ends. CDR3 sequence reads: CASSGQGNQPQHF. The CDR3 coding sequence is TGCGCCAGCAGTGGACAGGGCAATCAGCCCCAGCATTTT.

There are a few counts of this clone. This rearrangement joins TRBV3-1 (or the pseudogene TRBV3-2) to TRBJ1-1, with TRBD1 as a possible D gene (6 bases). The CDR3 runs to 14 residues. V was trimmed by 3 bases and J by 1 base, leaving 9 bases between them. Germline CDR1 and CDR2: LGHDT and YNNKEL (reference sequence). The CDR3 region is CASSQGHKNTEAFF. CDR3 nucleotide sequence: TGTGCCAGCAGCCAGGGACACAAGAACACTGAAGCTTTCTTT.

This rearrangement joins TRBV6-4 to TRBJ2-5, with D possibly being TRBD1 (6 bases). The germline CDR1 and CDR2 sequences are MRHNA and SNTAGT. The CDR3 runs to 13 residues. Trimming pared 0 bases from V and 9 bases from J, leaving 11 bases between. The CDR3 protein is CASSDSSGVAQYF. CDR3 coding DNA: TGTGCCAGCAGTGACTCGTCAGGGGTGGCCCAGTACTTC.

This clone was observed a few times. This rearrangement joins TRBV2 to TRBJ1-4; no reliable D call. The ends were cut back, 3 bases at V and 0 bases at J, with 8 bases in the middle. Germline CDR1 and CDR2: SNHLY and FYNNEI. The CDR3 is 15 residues long. For the CDR3, the DNA is TGTGCCAGCAGTGAGAGGGTGACAACTAATGAAAAACTGTTTTTT. Protein: CASSERVTTNEKLFF.

V and J are TRBV7-8 and TRBJ2-7; D gene ambiguous. The CDR3 consists of 14 residues. V was trimmed by 3 bases and J by 3 bases, leaving 12 bases between them. The germline CDR1 and CDR2 sequences are SGHVS and FQNEAQ. CDR3 DNA sequence: TGTGCCAGCAGCTTCGGAGCTCAAGGCTACGAGCAGTACTTC. This codes for CASSFGAQGYEQYF.

This chain uses TRBV27 with TRBJ2-5; 7 positions match TRBD1. Germline-derived CDR1 and CDR2 are MNHEY and SMNVEV (reference sequence). CDR3 length: 18 residues. After removal of 5 bases from V and 5 bases from J, the junction contained 20 bases not matched to a gene. The CDR3 loop reads CASSQLRGQAYVMETQYF. For the CDR3, the DNA is TGTGCCAGCAGTCAACTACGTGGACAGGCCTACGTGATGGAGACCCAGTACTTC.

On this clone: Distinct nucleotide sequences in the sample also encode this CDR3. J is TRBJ2-7 and V is TRBV5-1, with 9 bases lining up with TRBD1. Per germline, CDR1 SGHRS and CDR2 YFSETQ. V shed 4 bases, J shed 4 bases, and the junction held 9 bases outside the gene matches. The CDR3 totals 15 residues. The CDR3 DNA reads as TGCGCCAGCAGCGCCTGGACAGGGGCCCGATACGAGCAGTACTTC. As protein: CASSAWTGARYEQYF.

This clone was counted between two and nine times. V usage is TRBV27 and J usage is TRBJ1-2, with 9 positions matching TRBD1. CDR1 MNHEY and CDR2 SMNVEV come from the germline V gene (reference sequence). This CDR3 region has 16 residues. The trim removed 5 bases at V and 3 bases at J, leaving 10 bases unmatched. The CDR3: CASSPSPGQGDYGYTF. The CDR3 region has the DNA TGTGCCAGCAGTCCTTCACCGGGACAGGGTGACTATGGCTACACCTTC.

This CDR3 reads CASSATGTGNQPQHF. The CDR3 region has the DNA TGTGCCAGCAGCGCGACCGGGACAGGGAATCAGCCCCAGCATTTT. The genes are TRBV7-9 and TRBJ1-5; TRBD1 agrees at 9 bases. The germline CDR1 and CDR2 sequences are SEHNR and FQNEAQ (reference sequence). The CDR3 is 15 amino acids. V shed 5 bases and J 4 bases; nucleotides not matched to a gene: 6.

The rearrangement uses TRBV5-6 and TRBJ2-2; a weak D match, TRBD1 (5 bases). Trimming removed 0 bases from V and 7 bases from J, with 16 bases in between. The CDR3 has 16 residues. The germline CDR1 and CDR2 sequences are SGHDT and YYEEEE. CDR3 sequence (DNA): TGTGCCAGCAGCTTGGATGCAGGGTTAACGGTCGGGGAGCTGTTTTTT. Amino acids: CASSLDAGLTVGELFF.

This clone was recorded once. The chain employs TRBV3-1 (or the pseudogene TRBV3-2) and TRBJ2-3; 8 bases are shared with TRBD2. Germline values: CDR1 LGHDT, CDR2 YNNKEL (reference sequence). V dropped 4 bases and J dropped 5; count of bases not matched to a gene: 5. This CDR3 contains 14 residues. CDR3 loop: CASSLGRGGDTQYF. In DNA form, the CDR3 reads TGTGCCAGCAGCCTCGGGAGGGGCGGAGATACGCAGTATTTT.

The chain employs TRBV12-2 and TRBJ1-2. TRBV12-2 counts as a pseudogene. The CDR3 totals 16 residues. The CDR3 here is CASRLDTGSDNYGYTF. In DNA, the CDR3 is TGTGCAAGTCGCTTAGATACCGGCAGCGATAACTATGGCTACACCTTC.

The chain has TRBV19 and TRBJ1-3, with 9 bases identical to TRBD1. The CDR3 runs to 13 residues. Germline V gene sequence: CDR1 LNHDA, CDR2 SQIVND (reference sequence). The ends lost 6 bases at V and 8 bases at J; junction bases unmatched: 5. The CDR3 is CASRKQGADTIYF. Written as DNA, the CDR3 is TGTGCCAGTAGAAAACAGGGGGCTGACACCATATATTTT.

The chain combines TRBV5-4 with TRBJ1-2; TRBD1 is a possible D gene (5 bases). Between the trimmed V and J ends, which lost 2 bases and 4 bases, there was a span of 9 bases. Germline assignment: CDR1 SGHNT and CDR2 YYREEE (reference sequence). This CDR3 is built from 13 residues. In DNA, the CDR3 is TGTGCCAGCAGCTTACAGGCGCCCTATGGCTACACCTTC. Protein sequence: CASSLQAPYGYTF.

The V call is TRBV19, the J call TRBJ2-7, with TRBD1 identical over 9 bases. V was clipped by 6 bases and J by 2 bases; unmatched bases: 8. The CDR3 extends over 15 amino acids. The germline CDR1 and CDR2 sequences are LNHDA and SQIVND (reference sequence). The DNA of the CDR3 is TGTGCCAGTAGCCCAATACAGGGGGCGACCTACGAGCAGTACTTC. It codes for CASSPIQGATYEQYF.

This chain joins TRBV28 and TRBJ1-1; the D gene is possibly TRBD1 (6 bases). The germline V gene encodes CDR1 MDHEN and CDR2 SYDVKM. This CDR3 has 15 amino acids. V was shortened by 3 bases and J by 4 bases, with 15 bases between the two germline ends. In DNA, the CDR3 is TGTGCCAGCAGTTTGTATCAGGGGAACCCCACTGAAGCTTTCTTT. It is translated as CASSLYQGNPTEAFF.

The V call is TRBV6-1, the J call TRBJ1-2; D is undetermined. The CDR3 length is 15 residues. CDR1 is MNHNS and CDR2 is SASEGT in the germline V gene. Trimming stripped 0 bases from V and 0 bases from J, with 8 bases between. The CDR3 DNA reads TGTGCCAGCAGTGAAGCCTGGCAGGCTAACTATGGCTACACCTTC. This sequence encodes CASSEAWQANYGYTF.

The chain recombines TRBV19 with TRBJ2-1; TRBD2 matches at 12 bases. There are 16 residues in the CDR3. Trimming cost V 5 bases and J 13 bases; bases outside gene matches: 15. The germline gives CDR1 LNHDA, CDR2 SQIVND (reference sequence). In DNA, the CDR3 is TGTGCCAGTAGTCCCGTTAGGGTTCTAGCGGGAGGGCCTCAGTTCTTC. Its translation is CASSPVRVLAGGPQFF.